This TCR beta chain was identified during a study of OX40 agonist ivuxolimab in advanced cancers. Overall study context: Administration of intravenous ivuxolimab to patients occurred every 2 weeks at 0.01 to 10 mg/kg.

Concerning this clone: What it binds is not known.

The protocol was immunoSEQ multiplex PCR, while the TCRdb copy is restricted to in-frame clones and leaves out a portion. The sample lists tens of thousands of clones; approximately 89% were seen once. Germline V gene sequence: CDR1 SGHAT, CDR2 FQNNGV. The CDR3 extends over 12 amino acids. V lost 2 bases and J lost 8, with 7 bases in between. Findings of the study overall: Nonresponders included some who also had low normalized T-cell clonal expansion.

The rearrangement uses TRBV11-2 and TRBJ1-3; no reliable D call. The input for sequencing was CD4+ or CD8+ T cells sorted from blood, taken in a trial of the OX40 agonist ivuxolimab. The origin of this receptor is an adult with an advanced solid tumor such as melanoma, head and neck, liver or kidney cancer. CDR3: CASSLSVDTIYF. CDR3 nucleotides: TGTGCCAGCAGCTTATCAGTGGACACCATATATTTT.